This entry lists 27 T cell receptor beta chains sequenced from one sample in a study of T-cell reconstitution after alpha-beta-depleted transplantation in children. The TCRbeta library incorporated unique molecular identifiers. TCRdb recomputed calls from the PCR reads with MiXCR, one row per CDR3 protein. The profile shows approximately 300,000 distinct CDR3 sequences, approximately 10% of them singletons. The material was peripheral blood, obtained 180 days after TCRalphabeta/CD19-depleted stem cell transplant. The receptors originated from a male patient aged 2-10 years who had a stem cell transplant for chronic granulomatous disease, so the T cells may come from the graft donor.

This clonotype was detected many times. A junction boundary mismatches the germline segment, possibly from a read error. The chain combines TRBV10-3 with TRBJ2-1; a possible D gene is TRBD1 (5 bases). The germline gives CDR1 ENHRY, CDR2 SYGVKD. The CDR3 contains 10 residues. The CDR3 protein is CAIGETVQFF. Written as DNA, the CDR3 is TGTGCCATCGGTGAGACAGTGCAGTTCTTC.

This clonotype was detected many times. The chain uses TRBV4-3 and TRBJ2-3, with 7 nucleotides matching TRBD2. CDR3 length equals 16 residues. After removal of 2 bases from V and 4 bases from J, the junction contained 9 bases not matched to a gene. Germline V gene sequence: CDR1 LGHNA, CDR2 YSLEER. The CDR3: CASSQQFPTSADTQYF. DNA of the CDR3: TGCGCCAGCAGCCAACAGTTCCCTACTAGCGCAGATACGCAGTATTTT.

This clonotype was seen repeatedly, ten times or more. The chain carries TRBV20-1 and TRBJ1-1; D might be TRBD1 (5 bases). CDR1 DFQATT and CDR2 SNEGSKA come from the germline V gene (reference sequence). The CDR3 is 15 residues long. The V and J ends lost 6 bases and 4 bases respectively, with 21 bases between them. CDR3 nucleotide sequence: TGCAGTGCCACAAAAGGCGGGGGGATAAGCACTGAAGCTTTCTTT. Amino acid sequence: CSATKGGGISTEAFF.

This clonotype showed up many times. The V and J genes are TRBV3-1 and TRBJ2-3; D remains unclear. This CDR3 contains 12 residues. Between the trimmed V and J ends, which lost 2 bases and 5 bases, there was a span of 5 bases. Germline V gene lookup returns CDR1 LGHDT and CDR2 YNNKEL (reference sequence). This chain's CDR3 is CASSQLRDTQYF. In DNA form, the CDR3 reads TGTGCCAGCAGCCAACTAAGAGATACGCAGTATTTT.

This clonotype was recorded many times. The chain recombines TRBV4-3 with TRBJ1-1, with unresolved D. The germline V gene has CDR1 LGHNA and CDR2 YSLEER. The CDR3 consists of 15 residues. V shed 1 base and J shed 4 bases, with 13 bases lying between them. The CDR3 bases are TGCGCCAGCAGCCAAGGCCGGGGTATTCTCACTGAAGCTTTCTTT. Its protein is CASSQGRGILTEAFF.

The chain links TRBV12-3 or TRBV12-4 to TRBJ2-7, with 10 bases lining up with TRBD2. V trimming: 5 bases; J trimming: 0 bases; junction bases outside the gene matches: 10. The CDR3 runs 17 residues. CDR3 in amino acids: CASSQSGLARSSYEQYF. CDR3 sequence (DNA): TGTGCCAGCAGTCAATCGGGACTAGCGAGGAGCTCCTACGAGCAGTACTTC.

In this sample, this clonotype turned up many times. This chain links TRBV6-5 with TRBJ2-1; D is unresolved. Germline V gene data show CDR1 as MNHEY and CDR2 as SVGAGI. This CDR3 is built from 14 residues. V dropped 0 bases and J dropped 2 bases, with 5 bases sitting between them. CDR3 sequence (DNA): TGTGCCAGCAGTTACTCGGATACCTACAATGAGCAGTTCTTC. Translated: CASSYSDTYNEQFF.

This clonotype was seen repeatedly, ten times or more. The chain employs TRBV20-1 and TRBJ1-6; D gene ambiguous. The CDR3 extends over 15 amino acids. Deletions cut 1 base from V and 9 bases from J, with 16 bases between. The germline V gene has CDR1 DFQATT and CDR2 SNEGSKA (reference sequence). CDR3 amino acids: CSARVGIGNGSPLHF. CDR3 bases: TGCAGTGCTAGAGTTGGGATAGGAAACGGTTCACCCCTCCACTTT.

This clonotype appeared many times. CDR3 bases: TGCAGTGCCCCACCCCAAGGGGGCTGGGTGAACACTGAAGCTTTCTTT. Amino acids: CSAPPQGGWVNTEAFF. The J gene is TRBJ1-1, the V gene TRBV20-1; TRBD1 matches at 7 bases. CDR1 and CDR2 from the germline V gene are DFQATT and SNEGSKA (reference sequence). The trim removed 6 bases at V and 0 bases at J, leaving 13 bases unmatched. The CDR3 extends over 16 amino acids.

This clonotype was counted only a few times. The chain recombines TRBV7-9 with TRBJ2-7; D tentatively reads TRBD1 or TRBD2 (5 bases each). V was shortened by 1 base and J by 3 bases, with 7 bases between the two germline ends. Germline assignment: CDR1 SEHNR and CDR2 FQNEAQ (reference sequence). This CDR3 has 13 residues. CDR3 sequence reads: CASSLGGVYEQYF. The CDR3 nucleotides are TGTGCCAGCAGCTTAGGAGGGGTCTACGAGCAGTACTTC.

This clonotype occurred many times. The chain couples TRBV10-1 to TRBJ2-3; D gene uncertain. CDR1 is WNHNN, CDR2 SYGVQD, per germline (reference sequence). The CDR3 has 15 amino acids. V gave up 1 base and J gave up 2 bases, with 10 bases separating them. The DNA of the CDR3 is TGCGCCAGCAGTGAGTGCAGACTGGCCACAGATACGCAGTATTTT. Protein sequence: CASSECRLATDTQYF.

This clonotype has ten or more counts. The rearrangement uses TRBV19 and TRBJ2-1; no clear D gene. The CDR3 is made up of 15 amino acids. V lost 4 bases and J 7 bases, leaving 17 bases between the germline ends. Per the germline V gene, CDR1 is LNHDA and CDR2 is SQIVND (reference sequence). The CDR3 region is CASSTRSGHQNEQFF. The CDR3 DNA sequence: TGTGCCAGTAGTACGCGGTCTGGCCACCAGAATGAGCAGTTCTTC.

There are many counts of this clonotype. The V and J genes are TRBV5-5 and TRBJ1-2, with D possibly being TRBD1 (5 bases). Per germline, CDR1 SGHKS and CDR2 YYEKEE (reference sequence). This CDR3 spans 15 amino acids. With 1 base removed from V and 7 bases from J, the gap between germline ends came to 17 bases. The CDR3 here is CASSLIWGFNRGYTF. Here the CDR3 DNA reads TGTGCCAGCAGCTTGATTTGGGGGTTTAATCGTGGCTACACCTTC.

As regards this clonotype: This may be a read error: a much more frequent sequence differs by one nucleotide. This rearrangement joins TRBV20-1 to TRBJ2-5; no clear D. Germline V gene data show CDR1 as DFQATT and CDR2 as SNEGSKA (reference sequence). This CDR3 spans 10 amino acids. This CDR3 is CSARTEIQYF. CDR3 bases: TGCAGTGCTAGGACGGAGATCCAGTACTTC.

In its sample, this clonotype was seen many times. This chain links TRBV28 with TRBJ2-3, with TRBD2 matching 12 bases. This CDR3 is built from 19 residues. Germline CDR1 is MDHEN and CDR2 is SYDVKM. V was pared by 6 bases and J by 2 bases, with 15 bases of the junction left unmatched. The CDR3 protein is CASSPLSVLAGGITDTQYF. The CDR3 nucleotides read TGTGCCAGCAGCCCCTTGAGTGTACTAGCGGGGGGCATCACAGATACGCAGTATTTT.

Many counts were recorded for this clonotype. The chain joins TRBV30 to TRBJ2-7; 10 nucleotides agree with TRBD1. V was clipped by 4 bases and J by 5 bases; unmatched bases: 2. CDR1 is GTSNPN, CDR2 SVGIG, per germline (reference sequence). The CDR3 sequence is 12 residues long. CDR3 sequence (DNA): TGTGCCTGGAAGGGACAGGGGAACGAGCAGTACTTC. Its protein product is CAWKGQGNEQYF.

This clonotype was recorded many times. V usage is TRBV29-1 and J usage is TRBJ1-2; D call uncertain. This CDR3 contains 11 residues. Germline V gene sequence: CDR1 SQVTM, CDR2 ANQGSEA. Trimming cost V 8 bases and J 4 bases, with 11 bases left between them. CDR3 sequence (DNA): TGCAGCTCCGAGGCATCCTATGGCTACACCTTC. This sequence encodes CSSEASYGYTF.

J is TRBJ2-3 and V is TRBV30; D is unresolved. The CDR3 length is 11 residues. The ends were cut back, 1 base at V and 9 bases at J, with 8 bases in the middle. CDR1 is GTSNPN and CDR2 is SVGIG in the germline V gene (reference sequence). CDR3 in amino acids: CAWSGSATQYF. In nucleotides, the CDR3 is TGTGCCTGGAGTGGGTCGGCCACGCAGTATTTT.

This clonotype occurred many times. The chain is built from TRBV6-5 and TRBJ2-2; 8 positions agree with TRBD2. Germline lookup yields CDR1 MNHEY and CDR2 SVGAGI. The CDR3 length is 15 residues. Germline trimming cut 2 bases from V and 4 bases from J; bases unmatched to any gene: 3. This CDR3 reads CASSYVGGGTGELFF. The CDR3 region has the DNA TGTGCCAGCAGTTACGTCGGGGGGGGCACCGGGGAGCTGTTTTTT.

This clonotype was detected many times. The V and J genes are TRBV4-2 and TRBJ2-2; 15 positions match TRBD2. The length of the CDR3 is 20 residues. With 5 bases clipped from V and 6 bases from J, the junction kept 16 bases outside the gene matches. Germline V CDR1 and CDR2: LGHNA, YNFKEQ. The CDR3 loop reads CASSKTGRTSGRAFPGELFF. The DNA of the CDR3 is TGTGCCAGCAGCAAAACAGGAAGGACTAGCGGGAGGGCCTTTCCCGGGGAGCTGTTTTTT.

For this clonotype: A much larger clone differs by one base, so this may be a read error. The chain carries TRBV3-1 and TRBJ2-2, with D maybe TRBD1 (6 bases). Germline lookup yields CDR1 LGHDT and CDR2 YNNKEL (reference sequence). This CDR3 has 14 amino acids. CDR3 nucleotide sequence: TGTGCCAGCAGCCAGGGACATACTAAAGGGGGGCTGTTTTTT. The encoded protein is CASSQGHTKGGLFF.

This clonotype was seen at least ten times. The gene calls are TRBV12-3 or TRBV12-4 and TRBJ2-1; 7 bases agree with TRBD1. V was pared by 5 bases and J by 3 bases, with 4 bases of the junction left unmatched. CDR3 length: 14 amino acids. The DNA for the CDR3 is TGTGCCAGCAGTACCGGGACAGTCTACAATGAGCAGTTCTTC. It is translated as CASSTGTVYNEQFF.

The chain is built from TRBV20-1 and TRBJ2-3; 12 nucleotides match TRBD2. V gave up 6 bases and J gave up 0 bases; unmatched junction bases: 19. This CDR3 has 20 amino acids. Germline V lookup: CDR1 DFQATT, CDR2 SNEGSKA (reference sequence). CDR3 residues: CSAGFIQTSGSAASTDTQYF. CDR3 DNA sequence: TGCAGTGCAGGTTTTATCCAGACTAGCGGGAGCGCGGCTAGCACAGATACGCAGTATTTT.

In its sample, this clonotype was seen many times. The chain is built from TRBV20-1 and TRBJ1-2; the D gene is possibly TRBD1 (5 bases). The CDR3 contains 15 residues. The V and J ends lost 7 bases and 8 bases respectively, with 26 bases between them. Germline lookup yields CDR1 DFQATT and CDR2 SNEGSKA (reference sequence). CDR3 sequence: CSVGPAQTVGRGYTF. DNA of the CDR3: TGCAGTGTAGGCCCTGCTCAGACAGTAGGTCGCGGCTACACCTTC.

This clonotype was picked up many times. This sequence joins TRBV4-1 and TRBJ2-2; D gene ambiguous. The ends were cut back, 2 bases at V and 4 bases at J, with 14 bases in the middle. Germline values: CDR1 MGHRA, CDR2 YSYEKL. This CDR3 is 16 amino acids long. The CDR3 loop reads CASSQIPGGFTGELFF. The CDR3 DNA follows: TGCGCCAGCAGCCAAATCCCGGGCGGCTTCACCGGGGAGCTGTTTTTT.

As to this clonotype: This may arise from a read error, as a much more abundant clone is one base away. The chain links TRBV29-1 to TRBJ2-1; 14 bases line up with TRBD2. Trimming removed 3 bases from V and 6 bases from J; junction bases left unmatched: 4. The CDR3 totals 15 residues. Germline CDR1 is SQVTM and CDR2 is ANQGSEA. In DNA form, the CDR3 reads TGCAGCGTTGAGGGACTAGCGGGAGAGACCAATGAGCAGTTCTTC. It translates to CSVEGLAGETNEQFF.

The table lists this clonotype with many counts. V is TRBV12-3 or TRBV12-4 and J is TRBJ2-7; D is unresolved. This CDR3 is 11 amino acids long. Trimming stripped 5 bases from V and 5 bases from J, with 7 bases between. CDR3 nucleotide sequence: TGTGCCAGCAGTAGGGCAAACGAGCAGTACTTC. This encodes CASSRANEQYF.